The rows below give T cell receptor beta chains drawn from one sample of a study of a mutant IDH1 vaccine in newly diagnosed glioma. Clones were read by immunoSEQ multiplex PCR, and TCRdb kept only the in-frame ones, dropping some. This sample carries 45,000 to 65,000 clones, approximately 81% of them seen once, and the ten largest clones take roughly 19%. Sequences were derived from PBMCs, sampled from a glioma patient treated with radiotherapy, temozolomide or both. Receptors originate from a man aged 18 to 30 with glioma. CDR3s include the opening cysteine and the closing phenylalanine or tryptophan. The order of the fields is J gene, D gene, clone size, V gene, CDR3 DNA, CDR3 protein. The D gene is left open where the match is weak. Only some rows state a clone size, as once, few, many or a class for expanded clones.

j_call: TRBJ2-5; d_call: -; clone_size: -; v_call: TRBV7-8; cdr3_nt: TGTGCCAGCAGCTTAGTAGAACAGGAAGGAGAGACCCAGTACTTC; cdr3_aa: CASSLVEQEGETQYF
j_call: TRBJ1-1; d_call: -; clone_size: -; v_call: TRBV13; cdr3_nt: TGTGCCAGCAGCTTCGGGCCCCGTGGGCCTGAAGCTTTCTTT; cdr3_aa: CASSFGPRGPEAFF
j_call: TRBJ2-1; d_call: -; clone_size: -; v_call: TRBV10-3; cdr3_nt: TGTGCCATCAGACAGGCTGTTGAGCAGTTCTTC; cdr3_aa: CAIRQAVEQFF
j_call: TRBJ1-2; d_call: -; clone_size: -; v_call: TRBV5-6; cdr3_nt: TGTGCCAGCAGCTTGGGACTCTGGGCGGATTCGAATGGCTACACCTTC; cdr3_aa: CASSLGLWADSNGYTF
j_call: TRBJ1-1; d_call: -; clone_size: once; v_call: TRBV6-5; cdr3_nt: TGTGCCAGCAATCTGAATCAGGCGGCGTTGACTGAAGCTTTCTTT; cdr3_aa: CASNLNQAALTEAFF
j_call: TRBJ2-1; d_call: -; clone_size: once; v_call: TRBV2; cdr3_nt: TGTGCCAGCAGCACAGTTACCTACAATGAGCAGTTCTTC; cdr3_aa: CASSTVTYNEQFF
j_call: TRBJ2-3; d_call: TRBD2; clone_size: -; v_call: TRBV5-1; cdr3_nt: TGCGCCAGCAGAGGTTGGACTAGCGCTTTCGATACGCAGTATTTT; cdr3_aa: CASRGWTSAFDTQYF
j_call: TRBJ1-2; d_call: TRBD1; clone_size: few; v_call: TRBV20-1; cdr3_nt: TGCAGTGCGAGACAGGGAGACACCTTC; cdr3_aa: CSARQGDTF
j_call: TRBJ2-5; d_call: TRBD2; clone_size: once; v_call: TRBV4-3; cdr3_nt: TGCGCCAGCAGCCAAGAACTAGCGGGAGGGCCGGTTAAAGAGACCCAGTACTTC; cdr3_aa: CASSQELAGGPVKETQYF
j_call: TRBJ1-3; d_call: -; clone_size: -; v_call: TRBV10-1; cdr3_nt: TGCGCCAGCAGTGAGTCGGAACGTGGCCGGCTAAGAGCTGGGGAAAACACCATATATTTT; cdr3_aa: CASSESERGRLRAGENTIYF
j_call: TRBJ1-2; d_call: -; clone_size: few; v_call: TRBV25-1; cdr3_nt: TGTGCCAGCAGTTCGACGGCGGGGTCGTATGGCTACACCTTC; cdr3_aa: CASSSTAGSYGYTF
j_call: TRBJ2-7; d_call: -; clone_size: -; v_call: TRBV7-9; cdr3_nt: TGTGCCAGCAGCTTAGGGGGGGAGTGGGAGGCGTACGAGCAGTACTTC; cdr3_aa: CASSLGGEWEAYEQYF
j_call: TRBJ1-5; d_call: -; clone_size: few; v_call: TRBV6-1; cdr3_nt: TGTGCCAGCAGTGAAAAACCGGGACTTGGCAATCAGCCCCAGCATTTT; cdr3_aa: CASSEKPGLGNQPQHF
j_call: TRBJ2-2; d_call: -; clone_size: -; v_call: TRBV5-1; cdr3_nt: TGCGCCAGCAGCTTGGGAGGGTCTACCGGGGAGCTGTTTTTT; cdr3_aa: CASSLGGSTGELFF